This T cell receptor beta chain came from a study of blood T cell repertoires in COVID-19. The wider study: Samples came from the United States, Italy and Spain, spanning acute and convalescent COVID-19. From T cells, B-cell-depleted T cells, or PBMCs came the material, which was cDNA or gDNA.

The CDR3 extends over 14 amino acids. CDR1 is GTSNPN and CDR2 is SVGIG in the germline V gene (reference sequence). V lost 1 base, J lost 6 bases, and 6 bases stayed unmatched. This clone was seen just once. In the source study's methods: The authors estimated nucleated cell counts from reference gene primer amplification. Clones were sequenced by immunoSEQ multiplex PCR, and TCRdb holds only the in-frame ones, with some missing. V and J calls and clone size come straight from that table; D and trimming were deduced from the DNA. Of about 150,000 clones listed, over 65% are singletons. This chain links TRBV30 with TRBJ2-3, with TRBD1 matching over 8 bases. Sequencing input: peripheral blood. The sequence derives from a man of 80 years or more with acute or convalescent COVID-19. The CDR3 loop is CAWSAGQVRDTQYF. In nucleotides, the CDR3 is TGTGCCTGGAGTGCGGGACAGGTTAGGGATACGCAGTATTTT.